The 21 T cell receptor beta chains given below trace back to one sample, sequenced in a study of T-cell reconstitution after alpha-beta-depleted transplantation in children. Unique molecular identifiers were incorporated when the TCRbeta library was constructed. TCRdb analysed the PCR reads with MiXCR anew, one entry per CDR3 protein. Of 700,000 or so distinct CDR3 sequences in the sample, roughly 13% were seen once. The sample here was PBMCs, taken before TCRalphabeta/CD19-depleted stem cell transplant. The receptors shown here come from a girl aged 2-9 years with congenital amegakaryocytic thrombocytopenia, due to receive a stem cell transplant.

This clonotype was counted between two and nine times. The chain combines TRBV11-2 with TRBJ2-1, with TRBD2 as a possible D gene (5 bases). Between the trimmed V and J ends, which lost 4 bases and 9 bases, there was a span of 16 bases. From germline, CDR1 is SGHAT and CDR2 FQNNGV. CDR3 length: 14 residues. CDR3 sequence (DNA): TGTGCCAGCAGCTCCGTGAGGGAACGGCGTGAGCAGTTCTTC. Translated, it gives CASSSVRERREQFF.

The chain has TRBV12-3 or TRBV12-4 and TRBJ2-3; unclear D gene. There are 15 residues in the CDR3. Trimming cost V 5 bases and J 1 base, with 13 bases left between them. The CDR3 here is CASSLYIARTDTQYF. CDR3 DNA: TGTGCCAGCAGTCTCTATATTGCCCGCACAGATACGCAGTATTTT.

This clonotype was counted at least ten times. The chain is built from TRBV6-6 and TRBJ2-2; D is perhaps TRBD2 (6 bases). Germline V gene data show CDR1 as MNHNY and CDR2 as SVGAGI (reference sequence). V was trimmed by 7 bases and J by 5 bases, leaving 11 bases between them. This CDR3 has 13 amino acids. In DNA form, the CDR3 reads TGTGCCAGCATCGGGGGTTGGACCGGGGAGCTGTTTTTT. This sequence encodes CASIGGWTGELFF.

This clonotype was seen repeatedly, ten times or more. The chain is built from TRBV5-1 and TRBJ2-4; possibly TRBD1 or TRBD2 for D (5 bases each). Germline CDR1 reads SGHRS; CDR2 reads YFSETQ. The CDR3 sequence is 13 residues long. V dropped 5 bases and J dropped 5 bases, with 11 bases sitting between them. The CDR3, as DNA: TGCGCCAGCAGGCCGGGGCCCCAAAACATTCAGTACTTC. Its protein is CASRPGPQNIQYF.

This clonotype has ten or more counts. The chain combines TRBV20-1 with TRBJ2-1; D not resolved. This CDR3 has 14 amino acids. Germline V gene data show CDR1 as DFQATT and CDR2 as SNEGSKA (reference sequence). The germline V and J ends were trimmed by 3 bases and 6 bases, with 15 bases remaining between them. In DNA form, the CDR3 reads TGCAGTGCTAGGATCTCCCGGTTTACCAATGAGCAGTTCTTC. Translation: CSARISRFTNEQFF.

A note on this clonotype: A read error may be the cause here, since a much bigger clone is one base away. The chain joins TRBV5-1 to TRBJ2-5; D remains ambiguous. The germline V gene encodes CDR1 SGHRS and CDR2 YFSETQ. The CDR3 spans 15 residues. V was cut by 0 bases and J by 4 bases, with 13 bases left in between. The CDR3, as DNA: TGCGCCAGCAGCTTGGACTATACATTCGGAGAGACCCAGTACTTC. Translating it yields CASSLDYTFGETQYF.

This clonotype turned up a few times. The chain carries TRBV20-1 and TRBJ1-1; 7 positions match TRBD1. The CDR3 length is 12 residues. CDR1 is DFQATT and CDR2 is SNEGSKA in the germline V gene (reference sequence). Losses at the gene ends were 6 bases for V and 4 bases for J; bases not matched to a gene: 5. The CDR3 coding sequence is TGCAGTGCGCTACAGGGGCTCACTGAAGCTTTCTTT. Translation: CSALQGLTEAFF.

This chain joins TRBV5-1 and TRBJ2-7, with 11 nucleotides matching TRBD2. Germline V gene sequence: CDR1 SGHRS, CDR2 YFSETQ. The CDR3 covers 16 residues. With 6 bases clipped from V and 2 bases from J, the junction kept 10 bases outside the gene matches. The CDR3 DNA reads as TGCGCCAGCAAACCGGGACTAGCGGTCTCCACCTACGAGCAGTACTTC. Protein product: CASKPGLAVSTYEQYF.

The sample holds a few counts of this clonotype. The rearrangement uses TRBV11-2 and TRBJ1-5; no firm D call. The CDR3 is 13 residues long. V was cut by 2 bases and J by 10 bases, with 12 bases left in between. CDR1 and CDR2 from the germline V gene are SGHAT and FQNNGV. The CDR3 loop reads CASSLHPLGPQHF. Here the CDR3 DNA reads TGTGCCAGCAGCTTACACCCGCTTGGACCCCAGCATTTT. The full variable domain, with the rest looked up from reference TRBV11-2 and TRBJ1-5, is EAGVAQSPRYKIIEKRQSVAFWCNPISGHATLYWYQQILGQGPKLLIQFQNNGVVDDSQLPKDRFSAERLKGVDSTLKIQPAKLEDSAVYLCASSLHPLGPQHFGDGTRLSIL.

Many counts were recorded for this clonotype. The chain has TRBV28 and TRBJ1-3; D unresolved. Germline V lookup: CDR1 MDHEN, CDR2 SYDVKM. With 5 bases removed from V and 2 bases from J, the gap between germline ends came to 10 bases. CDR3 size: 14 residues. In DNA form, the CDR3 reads TGTGCCAGCAGTAAGAGGACGGCTGGAAACACCATATATTTT. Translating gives CASSKRTAGNTIYF.

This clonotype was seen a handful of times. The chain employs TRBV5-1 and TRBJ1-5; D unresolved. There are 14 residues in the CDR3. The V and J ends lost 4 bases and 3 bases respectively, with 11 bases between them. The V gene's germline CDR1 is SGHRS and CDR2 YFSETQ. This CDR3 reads CASSIDGSNQPQHF. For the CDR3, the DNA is TGCGCCAGCAGCATTGACGGATCCAATCAGCCCCAGCATTTT.

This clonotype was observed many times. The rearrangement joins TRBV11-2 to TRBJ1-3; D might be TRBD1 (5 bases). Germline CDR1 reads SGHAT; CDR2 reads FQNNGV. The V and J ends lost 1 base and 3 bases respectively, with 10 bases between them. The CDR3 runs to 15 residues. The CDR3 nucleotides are TGTGCCAGCAGCTTAGTTGCAGGGAGTGGAAACACCATATATTTT. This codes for CASSLVAGSGNTIYF.

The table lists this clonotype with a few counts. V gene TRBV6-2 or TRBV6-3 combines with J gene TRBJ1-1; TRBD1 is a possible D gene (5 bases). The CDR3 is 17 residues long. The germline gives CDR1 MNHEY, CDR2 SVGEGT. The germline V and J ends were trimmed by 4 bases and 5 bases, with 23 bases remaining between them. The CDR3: CASSFNAGFSLRTEAFF. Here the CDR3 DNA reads TGTGCCAGCAGTTTTAACGCAGGGTTTTCCCTTAGGACTGAAGCTTTCTTT.

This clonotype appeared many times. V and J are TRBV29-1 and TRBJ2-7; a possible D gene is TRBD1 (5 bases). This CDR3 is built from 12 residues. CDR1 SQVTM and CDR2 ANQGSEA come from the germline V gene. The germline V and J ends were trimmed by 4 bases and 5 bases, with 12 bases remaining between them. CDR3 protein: CSVAGIGDEQYF. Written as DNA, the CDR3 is TGCAGCGTTGCAGGGATCGGCGACGAGCAGTACTTC.

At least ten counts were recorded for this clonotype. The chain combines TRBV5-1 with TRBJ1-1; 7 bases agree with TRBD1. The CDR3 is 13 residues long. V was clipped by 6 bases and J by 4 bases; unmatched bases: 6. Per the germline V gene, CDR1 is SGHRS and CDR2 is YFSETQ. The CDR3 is CASTRTGGTEAFF. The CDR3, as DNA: TGCGCCAGCACCCGGACAGGAGGCACTGAAGCTTTCTTT.

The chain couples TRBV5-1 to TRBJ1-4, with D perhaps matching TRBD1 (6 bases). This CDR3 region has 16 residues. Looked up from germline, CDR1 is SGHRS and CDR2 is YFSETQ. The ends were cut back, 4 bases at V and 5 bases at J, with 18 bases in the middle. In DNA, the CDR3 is TGCGCCAGCAGCGGTGAAACAGGAAGGGGGAATGAAAAACTGTTTTTT. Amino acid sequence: CASSGETGRGNEKLFF.

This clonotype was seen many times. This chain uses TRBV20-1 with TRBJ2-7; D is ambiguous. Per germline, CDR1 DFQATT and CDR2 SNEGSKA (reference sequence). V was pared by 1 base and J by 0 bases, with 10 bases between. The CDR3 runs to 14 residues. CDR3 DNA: TGCAGTGCTAGAGTTTCCGGCGGCTCCTACGAGCAGTACTTC. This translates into CSARVSGGSYEQYF.

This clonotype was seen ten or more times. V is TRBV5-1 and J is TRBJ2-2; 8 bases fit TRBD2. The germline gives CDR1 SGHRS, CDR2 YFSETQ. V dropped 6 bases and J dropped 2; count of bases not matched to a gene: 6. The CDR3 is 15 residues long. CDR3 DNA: TGCGCCAGCAACCGAGCGGGGGCAAACACCGGGGAGCTGTTTTTT. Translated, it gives CASNRAGANTGELFF. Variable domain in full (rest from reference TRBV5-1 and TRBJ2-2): KAGVTQTPRYLIKTRGQQVTLSCSPISGHRSVSWYQQTPGQGLQFLFEYFSETQRNKGNFPGRFSGRQFSNSRSEMNVSTLELGDSALYLCASNRAGANTGELFFGEGSRLTVL.

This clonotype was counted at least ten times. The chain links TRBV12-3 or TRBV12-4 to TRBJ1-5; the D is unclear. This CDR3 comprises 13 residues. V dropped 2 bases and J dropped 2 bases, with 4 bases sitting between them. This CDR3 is CASSLRGNQPQHF. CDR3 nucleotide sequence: TGTGCCAGCAGTTTAAGGGGCAATCAGCCCCAGCATTTT.

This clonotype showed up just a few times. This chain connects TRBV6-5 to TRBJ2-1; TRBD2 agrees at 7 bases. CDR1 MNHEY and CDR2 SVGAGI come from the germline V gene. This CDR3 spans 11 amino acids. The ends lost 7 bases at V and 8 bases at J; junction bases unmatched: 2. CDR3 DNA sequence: TGTGCCAGCATCGGGGGGTATGAGCAGTTCTTC. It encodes CASIGGYEQFF.

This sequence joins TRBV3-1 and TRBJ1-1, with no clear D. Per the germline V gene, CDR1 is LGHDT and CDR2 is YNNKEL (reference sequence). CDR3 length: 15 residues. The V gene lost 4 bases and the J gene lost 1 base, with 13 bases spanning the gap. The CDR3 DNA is TGTGCCAGCAGCCGGCCAGGCCTCCCGAACACTGAAGCTTTCTTT. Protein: CASSRPGLPNTEAFF.